The 15 T cell receptor beta chains below come from one sample, sequenced in a study of OX40 agonist ivuxolimab in advanced cancers. Library prep was done by the immunoSEQ multiplex PCR assay. What TCRdb holds here is the immuneACCESS table cut down to in-frame rearrangements. Part of the clones is not present; checked against another copy, under half of the missing clones reflect an unresolved V gene, and the others are unexplained. The sample table lists 15,000 to 20,000 clones, approximately 78% of them with a count of one. The leading ten clones occupy 25% to 30% of the sample. The sequencing here drew on CD4+ or CD8+ T cells sorted from blood, taken in a trial of the OX40 agonist ivuxolimab. The receptors derive from an adult with an advanced solid tumor such as melanoma, head and neck, liver or kidney cancer.

The chain joins TRBV2 to TRBJ1-5, with TRBD1 matching over 9 bases. This CDR3 contains 14 residues. Per the germline V gene, CDR1 is SNHLY and CDR2 is FYNNEI. Unmatched junction bases numbered 3, after V lost 7 bases and J lost 2 bases. The CDR3 spells CASTRTGGNQPQHF. The CDR3 DNA sequence: TGTGCCAGCACCCGGACAGGGGGCAATCAGCCCCAGCATTTT.

This clone occurred once. V gene TRBV27 combines with J gene TRBJ1-2; possible D gene TRBD1, 6 bases. Trimming shortened V by 6 bases and J by 1 base, and 12 bases separated the two germline ends. The CDR3 loop spans 14 amino acids. Germline V gene lookup returns CDR1 MNHEY and CDR2 SMNVEV (reference sequence). DNA of the CDR3: TGTGCCAGCAGCCTACAGGGATTTAACTATGGCTACACCTTC. Translating it yields CASSLQGFNYGYTF.

V usage is TRBV5-6 and J usage is TRBJ2-5, with a possible D match to TRBD1 (6 bases). Germline V gene sequence: CDR1 SGHDT, CDR2 YYEEEE. The CDR3 is 17 amino acids. V lost 1 base to trimming and J lost 4 bases, with 20 bases between them. CDR3 bases: TGTGCCAGCAGCTTGCGTTTCCCTCCAGGGGATAGAGAGACCCAGTACTTC. Translated, it gives CASSLRFPPGDRETQYF.

This clone was found many times. Other DNA sequences in this specimen translate into the identical CDR3. This sequence joins TRBV27 and TRBJ1-1, with D hard to call. Per germline, CDR1 MNHEY and CDR2 SMNVEV (reference sequence). The CDR3 consists of 13 residues. V lost 6 bases and J 3 bases, leaving 11 bases between the germline ends. DNA of the CDR3: TGTGCCAGCAGCCCTGACGGGTACACTGAAGCTTTCTTT. Its protein is CASSPDGYTEAFF.

This clone occurred once. This CDR3 is CASSIGTGFHEQYF. In DNA form, the CDR3 reads TGCGCCAGCAGTATCGGGACAGGGTTTCACGAGCAGTACTTC. The rearrangement links TRBV10-2 to TRBJ2-7; the match to TRBD1 covers 9 bases. The CDR3 runs 14 residues. V shed 5 bases, J shed 5 bases, and the junction held 7 bases outside the gene matches. Germline CDR1 is WSHSY and CDR2 is SAAADI.

The chain employs TRBV27 and TRBJ2-5; tentatively, D is TRBD2 (6 bases). Germline V gene data show CDR1 as MNHEY and CDR2 as SMNVEV (reference sequence). V lost 2 bases and J 0 bases, leaving 7 bases between the germline ends. CDR3 size: 14 residues. Here the CDR3 DNA reads TGTGCCAGCAGTTTAGGGGAGGACCAAGAGACCCAGTACTTC. Its protein product is CASSLGEDQETQYF.

This clone has a handful of counts. This chain uses TRBV30 with TRBJ1-1, with 8 bases matching TRBD1. Trimming cost V 4 bases and J 0 bases; bases outside gene matches: 13. CDR3 length equals 17 residues. The germline V gene has CDR1 GTSNPN and CDR2 SVGIG (reference sequence). CDR3 amino acids: CAWNDGQGASVNTEAFF. The CDR3 bases are TGTGCCTGGAACGACGGGCAGGGGGCGAGCGTGAACACTGAAGCTTTCTTT.

The chain recombines TRBV10-3 with TRBJ1-1; perhaps TRBD1 as D (5 bases). The germline CDR1 and CDR2 sequences are ENHRY and SYGVKD. The CDR3 has 16 residues. V was shortened by 4 bases and J by 1 base, with 16 bases between the two germline ends. The CDR3 coding sequence is TGTGCCATCAGTGGGGGGAGCGGATGGGGGAACACTGAAGCTTTCTTT. The encoded protein is CAISGGSGWGNTEAFF.

The rearrangement links TRBV10-3 to TRBJ2-7; D is unresolved. With 4 bases removed from V and 7 bases from J, the gap between germline ends came to 11 bases. The CDR3 runs to 12 residues. Germline V gene sequence: CDR1 ENHRY, CDR2 SYGVKD. The CDR3 reads CAISVGSGEQYF. As DNA, the CDR3 is TGTGCCATCAGTGTTGGGTCCGGGGAGCAGTACTTC.

This clone was observed a single time. CDR3 nucleotides: TGTGCCAGCGGGCGTGGGGCGTACACCGGGGAGCTGTTTTTT. Translating it yields CASGRGAYTGELFF. The chain joins TRBV6-5 to TRBJ2-2, with D possibly matching TRBD1 (5 bases). V lost 8 bases to trimming and J lost 3 bases, with 13 bases between them. The CDR3 is 14 residues long. Germline V gene data show CDR1 as MNHEY and CDR2 as SVGAGI.

This clone occurred a few times. V gene TRBV28 combines with J gene TRBJ1-2, with 7 bases lining up with TRBD1. The germline V gene encodes CDR1 MDHEN and CDR2 SYDVKM. J gave up 0 bases and V 6 bases, and 4 bases lay outside the gene matches. The CDR3 has 14 amino acids. Here the CDR3 reads CASSAGTANYGYTF. The CDR3, as DNA: TGTGCCAGCAGCGCCGGGACAGCTAACTATGGCTACACCTTC.

This chain connects TRBV7-9 to TRBJ2-4; D unclear. With 2 bases removed from V and 5 bases from J, the gap between germline ends came to 7 bases. Per germline, CDR1 SEHNR and CDR2 FQNEAQ (reference sequence). The CDR3 length is 13 residues. The CDR3 DNA sequence: TGTGCCAGCAGCTTAAGGAGAGAAAACATTCAGTACTTC. Its translation: CASSLRRENIQYF.

The V call is TRBV11-2, the J call TRBJ2-7; no firm D call. Between the trimmed V and J ends, which lost 1 base and 3 bases, there was a span of 7 bases. Germline V gene sequence: CDR1 SGHAT, CDR2 FQNNGV. The CDR3 is 13 amino acids. The CDR3 protein is CASSLGPDYEQYF. DNA for the CDR3: TGTGCCAGCAGCTTAGGACCAGACTACGAGCAGTACTTC.

The CDR3 is CASSLGRVVNTEAFF. The CDR3 DNA sequence: TGTGCCAGCAGCTTGGGTCGGGTGGTGAACACTGAAGCTTTCTTT. The J gene is TRBJ1-1, the V gene TRBV5-4; D unclear. Germline V CDR1 and CDR2: SGHNT, YYREEE (reference sequence). Trimming pared 0 bases from V and 0 bases from J, leaving 9 bases between. The CDR3 consists of 15 residues.

The chain combines TRBV13 with TRBJ1-2; D is unclear. V shed 5 bases and J shed 0 bases, with 13 bases lying between them. This CDR3 has 15 residues. The germline V gene has CDR1 PRHDT and CDR2 FYEKMQ (reference sequence). This CDR3 reads CASSLGRSANYGYTF. In DNA form, the CDR3 reads TGTGCCAGCAGCCTCGGACGGTCAGCTAACTATGGCTACACCTTC.